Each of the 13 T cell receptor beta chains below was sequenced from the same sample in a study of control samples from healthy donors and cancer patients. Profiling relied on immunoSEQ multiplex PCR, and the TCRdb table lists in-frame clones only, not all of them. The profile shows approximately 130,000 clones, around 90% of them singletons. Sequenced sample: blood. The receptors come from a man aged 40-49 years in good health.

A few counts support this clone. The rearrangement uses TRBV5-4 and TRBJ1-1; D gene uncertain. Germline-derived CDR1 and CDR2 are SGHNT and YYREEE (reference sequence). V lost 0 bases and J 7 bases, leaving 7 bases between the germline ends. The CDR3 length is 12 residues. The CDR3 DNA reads TGTGCCAGCAGCTTGGGGTCAGTTGAAGCTTTCTTT. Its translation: CASSLGSVEAFF.

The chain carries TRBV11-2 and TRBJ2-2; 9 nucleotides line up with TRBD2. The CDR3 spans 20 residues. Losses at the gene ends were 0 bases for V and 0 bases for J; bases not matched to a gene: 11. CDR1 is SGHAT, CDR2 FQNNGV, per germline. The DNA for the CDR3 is TGTGCCAGCAGCTTAGATTTTCCGCTAGCGGGGAGCGCGAACACCGGGGAGCTGTTTTTT. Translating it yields CASSLDFPLAGSANTGELFF.

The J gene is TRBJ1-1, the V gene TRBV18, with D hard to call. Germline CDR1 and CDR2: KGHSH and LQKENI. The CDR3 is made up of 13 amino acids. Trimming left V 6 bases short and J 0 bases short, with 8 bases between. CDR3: CASSPTMNTEAFF. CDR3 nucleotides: TGTGCCAGCTCCCCGACAATGAACACTGAAGCTTTCTTT.

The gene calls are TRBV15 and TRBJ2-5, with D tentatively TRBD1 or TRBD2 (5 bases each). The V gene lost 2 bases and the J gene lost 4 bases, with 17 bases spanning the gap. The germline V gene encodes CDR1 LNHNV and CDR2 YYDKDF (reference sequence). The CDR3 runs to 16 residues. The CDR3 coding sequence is TGTGCCACCAGCAGACTCGAGGGGCAGGGACGAGAGACCCAGTACTTC. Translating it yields CATSRLEGQGRETQYF.

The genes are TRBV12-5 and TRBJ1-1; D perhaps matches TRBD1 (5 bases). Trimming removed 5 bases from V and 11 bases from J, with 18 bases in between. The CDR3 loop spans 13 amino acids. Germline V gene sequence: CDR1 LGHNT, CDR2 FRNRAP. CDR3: CASGERRGSGAFF. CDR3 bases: TGTGCTAGTGGTGAGAGGAGGGGTTCGGGGGCTTTCTTT. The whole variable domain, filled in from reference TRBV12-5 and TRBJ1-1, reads DARVTQTPRHKVTEMGQEVTMRCQPILGHNTVFWYRQTMMQGLELLAYFRNRAPLDDSGMPKDRFSAEMPDATLATLKIQPSEPRDSAVYFCASGERRGSGAFFGQGTRLTVV.

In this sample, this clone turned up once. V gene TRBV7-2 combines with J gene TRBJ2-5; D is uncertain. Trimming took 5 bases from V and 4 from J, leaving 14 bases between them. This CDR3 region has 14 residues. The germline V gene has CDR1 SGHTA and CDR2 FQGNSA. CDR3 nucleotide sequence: TGTGCCAGCAGCGGACCCCCAGCCCTAGAGACCCAGTACTTC. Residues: CASSGPPALETQYF.

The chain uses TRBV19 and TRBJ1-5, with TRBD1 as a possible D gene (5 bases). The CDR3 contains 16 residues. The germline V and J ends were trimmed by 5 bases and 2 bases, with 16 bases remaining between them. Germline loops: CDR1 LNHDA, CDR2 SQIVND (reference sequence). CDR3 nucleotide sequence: TGTGCCAGTAGTTCCGGGACCCCGGGGCGCAATCAGCCCCAGCATTTT. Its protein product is CASSSGTPGRNQPQHF.

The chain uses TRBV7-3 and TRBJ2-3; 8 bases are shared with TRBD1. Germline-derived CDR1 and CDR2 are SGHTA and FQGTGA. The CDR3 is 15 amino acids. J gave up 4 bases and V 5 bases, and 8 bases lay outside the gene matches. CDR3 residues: CASSPQRQGSDTQYF. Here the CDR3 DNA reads TGTGCCAGCAGCCCGCAAAGACAGGGGTCAGATACGCAGTATTTT.

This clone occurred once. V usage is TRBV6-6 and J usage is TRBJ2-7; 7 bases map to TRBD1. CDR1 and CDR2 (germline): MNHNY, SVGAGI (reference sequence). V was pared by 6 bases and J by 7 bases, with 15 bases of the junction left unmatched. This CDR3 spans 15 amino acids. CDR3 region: CASRTMTGYEEEQYF. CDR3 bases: TGTGCCAGCAGAACCATGACAGGGTATGAGGAAGAGCAGTACTTC.

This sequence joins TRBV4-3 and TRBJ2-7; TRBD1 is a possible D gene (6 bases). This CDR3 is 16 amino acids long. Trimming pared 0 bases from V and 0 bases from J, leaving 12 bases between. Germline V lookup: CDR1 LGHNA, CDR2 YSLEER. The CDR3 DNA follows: TGCGCCAGCAGCCAAGATTGGCAGGGGATCTCCTACGAGCAGTACTTC. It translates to CASSQDWQGISYEQYF.

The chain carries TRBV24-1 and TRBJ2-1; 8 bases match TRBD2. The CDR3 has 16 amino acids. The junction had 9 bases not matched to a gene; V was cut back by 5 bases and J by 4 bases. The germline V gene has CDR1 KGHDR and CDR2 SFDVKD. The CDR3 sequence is CATSAPAGGKYNEQFF. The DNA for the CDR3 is TGTGCCACCAGTGCGCCCGCGGGGGGAAAATACAATGAGCAGTTCTTC.

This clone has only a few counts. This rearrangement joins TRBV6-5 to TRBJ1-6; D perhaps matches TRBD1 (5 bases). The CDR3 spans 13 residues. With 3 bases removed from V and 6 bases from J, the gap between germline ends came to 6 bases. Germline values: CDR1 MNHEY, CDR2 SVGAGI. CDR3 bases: TGTGCCAGCAGTTATGACAGTAATTCACCCCTCCACTTT. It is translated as CASSYDSNSPLHF.

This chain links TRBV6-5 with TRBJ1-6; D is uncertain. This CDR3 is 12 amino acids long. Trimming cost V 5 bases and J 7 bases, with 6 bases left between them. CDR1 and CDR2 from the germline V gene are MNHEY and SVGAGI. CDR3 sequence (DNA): TGTGCCAGCAGTCATTTAAATTCACCCCTCCACTTT. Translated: CASSHLNSPLHF.